The clone carrying this T cell receptor beta chain was counted only a few times. Antigen unknown. Time point specified: persistent/refractory GD, antithyroid drugs over 5 years with positive TRAb. Isolated PBMC RNA provided the starting material for the TCR library. The germline CDR1 and CDR2 sequences are MNHNS and SASEGT. The ends were cut back, 5 bases at V and 6 bases at J, with 14 bases in the middle. This CDR3 region has 13 residues. The data belong to a study of regulatory T cells in long-lasting Graves disease. At the level of the study: Graves' disease counted as persistent after over 5 years of antithyroid drugs with positive TSH receptor antibodies. General study findings and limits: Public clonotype sharing was higher in persistent than newly diagnosed patients. Having few samples may have compromised the accuracy. It was in persistent disease that TRBV28, TRBJ1-2 and TRBJ2-5 were favored.

TCR beta libraries were built with iRepertoire HTBI primers and Arm-PCR of CDR3 regions. One entry per CDR3 protein results from TCRdb running MiXCR on the multiplex PCR reads. The data show around 500,000 distinct CDR3 sequences, around 20% seen once. Sequences were derived from peripheral blood mononuclear cells (PBMCs), sampled when the disease was refractory, from a patient treated with antithyroid drugs. The chain uses TRBV6-1 and TRBJ2-7; D is possibly TRBD1 (6 bases). The receptor was derived from a female donor with Graves disease. CDR3 loop: CASSKTGIREQYF. CDR3 nucleotide sequence: TGTGCCAGCAGTAAAACAGGGATCCGCGAGCAGTACTTC.